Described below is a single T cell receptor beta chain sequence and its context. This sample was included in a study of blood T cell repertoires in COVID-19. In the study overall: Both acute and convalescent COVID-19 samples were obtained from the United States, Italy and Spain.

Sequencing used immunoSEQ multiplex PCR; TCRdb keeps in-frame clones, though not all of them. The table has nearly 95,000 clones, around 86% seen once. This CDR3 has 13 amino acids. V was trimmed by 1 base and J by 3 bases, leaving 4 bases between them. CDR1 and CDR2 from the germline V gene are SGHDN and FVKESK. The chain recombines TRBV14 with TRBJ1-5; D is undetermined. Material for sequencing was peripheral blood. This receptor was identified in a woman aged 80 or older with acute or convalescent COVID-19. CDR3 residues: CASSQGYNQPQHF. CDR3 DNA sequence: TGTGCCAGCAGCCAAGGCTACAATCAGCCCCAGCATTTT.